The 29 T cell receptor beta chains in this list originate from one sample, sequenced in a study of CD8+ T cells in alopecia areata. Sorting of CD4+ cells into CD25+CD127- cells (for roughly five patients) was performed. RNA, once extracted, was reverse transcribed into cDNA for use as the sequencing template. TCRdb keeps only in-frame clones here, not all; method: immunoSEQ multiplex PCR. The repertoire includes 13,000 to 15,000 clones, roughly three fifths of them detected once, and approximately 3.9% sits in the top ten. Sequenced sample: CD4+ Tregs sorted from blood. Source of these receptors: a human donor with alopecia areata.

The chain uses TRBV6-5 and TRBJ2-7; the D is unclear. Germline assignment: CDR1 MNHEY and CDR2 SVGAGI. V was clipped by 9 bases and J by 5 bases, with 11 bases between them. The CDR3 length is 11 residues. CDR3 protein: CASRVFDEQYF. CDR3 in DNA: TGTGCCAGTAGGGTTTTCGACGAGCAGTACTTC.

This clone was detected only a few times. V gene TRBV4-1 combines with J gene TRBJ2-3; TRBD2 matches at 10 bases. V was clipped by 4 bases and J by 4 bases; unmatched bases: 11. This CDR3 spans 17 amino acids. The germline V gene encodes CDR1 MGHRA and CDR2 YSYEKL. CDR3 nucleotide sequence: TGCGCCAGCAGCCCATCCGGCCTAGCGGGAGTCTCAGATACGCAGTATTTT. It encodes CASSPSGLAGVSDTQYF.

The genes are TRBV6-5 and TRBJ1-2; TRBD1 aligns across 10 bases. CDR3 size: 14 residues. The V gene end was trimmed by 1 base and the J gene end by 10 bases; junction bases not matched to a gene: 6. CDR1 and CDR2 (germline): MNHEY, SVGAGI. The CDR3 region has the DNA TGTGCCAGCAGTTACTTGACCGGGACAGGGGTCTACACCTTC. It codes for CASSYLTGTGVYTF.

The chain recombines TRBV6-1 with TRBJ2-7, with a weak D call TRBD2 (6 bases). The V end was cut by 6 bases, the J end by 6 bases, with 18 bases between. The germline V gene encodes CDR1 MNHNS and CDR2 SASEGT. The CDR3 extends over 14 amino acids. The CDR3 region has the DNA TGTGCCAGCAGGTCCGCGGGGCGAGGCGGCGAGCAGTACTTC. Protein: CASRSAGRGGEQYF.

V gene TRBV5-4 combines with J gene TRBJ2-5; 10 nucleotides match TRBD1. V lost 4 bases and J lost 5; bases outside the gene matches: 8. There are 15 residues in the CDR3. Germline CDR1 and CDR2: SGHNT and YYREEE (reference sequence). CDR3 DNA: TGTGCCAGCAGCCCACCCGGGACAGGGGCGGAGACCCAGTACTTC. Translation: CASSPPGTGAETQYF.

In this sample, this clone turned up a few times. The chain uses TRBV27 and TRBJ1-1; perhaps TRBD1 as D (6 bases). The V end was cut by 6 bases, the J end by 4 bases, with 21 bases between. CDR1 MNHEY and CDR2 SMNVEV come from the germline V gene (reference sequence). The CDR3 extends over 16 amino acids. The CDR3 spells CASSPQEGVGGTEAFF. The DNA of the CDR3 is TGTGCCAGCAGCCCACAGGAGGGGGTTGGGGGCACTGAAGCTTTCTTT.

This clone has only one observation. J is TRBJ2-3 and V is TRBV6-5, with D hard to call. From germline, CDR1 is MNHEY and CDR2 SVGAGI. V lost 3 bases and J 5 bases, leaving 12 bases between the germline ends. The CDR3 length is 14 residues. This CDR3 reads CASSYLRPGDTQYF. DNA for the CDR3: TGTGCCAGCAGTTATTTAAGGCCGGGAGATACGCAGTATTTT.

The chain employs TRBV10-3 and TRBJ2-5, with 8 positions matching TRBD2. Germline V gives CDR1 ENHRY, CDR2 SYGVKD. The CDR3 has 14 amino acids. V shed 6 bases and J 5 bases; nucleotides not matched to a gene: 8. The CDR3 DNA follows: TGTGCCATCAGGAAGAGCGGGAGTGGTGAGACCCAGTACTTC. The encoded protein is CAIRKSGSGETQYF.

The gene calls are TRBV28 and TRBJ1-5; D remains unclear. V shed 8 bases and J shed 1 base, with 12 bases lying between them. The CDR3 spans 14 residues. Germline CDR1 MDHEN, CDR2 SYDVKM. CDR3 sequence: CASRNGLSNQPQHF. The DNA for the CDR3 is TGTGCCAGCCGTAACGGGTTGAGCAATCAGCCCCAGCATTTT.

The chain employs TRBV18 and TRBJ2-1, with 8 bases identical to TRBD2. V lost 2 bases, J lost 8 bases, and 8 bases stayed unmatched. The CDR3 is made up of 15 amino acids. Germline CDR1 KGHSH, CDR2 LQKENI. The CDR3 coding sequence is TGTGCCAGCTCACCAGATCTGCGGCGGGAGGATGAGCAGTTCTTC. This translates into CASSPDLRREDEQFF. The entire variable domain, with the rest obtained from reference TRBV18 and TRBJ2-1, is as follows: NAGVMQNPRHLVRRRGQEARLRCSPMKGHSHVYWYRQLPEEGLKFMVYLQKENIIDESGMPKERFSAEFPKEGPSILRIQQVVRGDSAAYFCASSPDLRREDEQFFGPGTRLTVL.

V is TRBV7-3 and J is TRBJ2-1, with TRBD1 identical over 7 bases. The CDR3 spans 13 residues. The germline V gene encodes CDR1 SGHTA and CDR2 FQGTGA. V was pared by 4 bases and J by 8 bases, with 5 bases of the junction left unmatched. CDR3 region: CASSSTRGHEQFF. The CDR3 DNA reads TGTGCCAGCAGCTCAACAAGGGGGCATGAGCAGTTCTTC.

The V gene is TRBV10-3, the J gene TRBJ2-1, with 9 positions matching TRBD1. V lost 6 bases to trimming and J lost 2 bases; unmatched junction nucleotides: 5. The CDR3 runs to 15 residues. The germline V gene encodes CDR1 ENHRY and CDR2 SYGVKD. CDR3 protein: CAIRRDRAAYNEQFF. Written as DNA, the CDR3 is TGTGCCATCAGAAGGGACAGGGCGGCCTACAATGAGCAGTTCTTC.

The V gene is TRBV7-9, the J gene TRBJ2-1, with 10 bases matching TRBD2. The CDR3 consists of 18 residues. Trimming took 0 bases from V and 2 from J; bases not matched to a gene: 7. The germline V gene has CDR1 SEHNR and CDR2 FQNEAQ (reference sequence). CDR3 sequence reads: CASSLALLAGVAYNEQFF. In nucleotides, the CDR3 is TGTGCCAGCAGCTTAGCGCTTCTAGCGGGAGTGGCCTACAATGAGCAGTTCTTC.

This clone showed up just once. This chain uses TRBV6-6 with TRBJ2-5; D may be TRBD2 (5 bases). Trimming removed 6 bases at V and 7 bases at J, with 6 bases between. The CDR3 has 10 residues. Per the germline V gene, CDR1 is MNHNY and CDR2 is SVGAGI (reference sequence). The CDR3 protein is CASSRGTQYF. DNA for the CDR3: TGTGCCAGCAGCCGGGGGACCCAGTACTTC.

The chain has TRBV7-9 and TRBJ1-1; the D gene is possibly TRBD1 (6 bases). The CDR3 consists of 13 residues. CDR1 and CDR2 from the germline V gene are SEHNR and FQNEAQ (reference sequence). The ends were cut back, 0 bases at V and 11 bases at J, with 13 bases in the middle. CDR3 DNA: TGTGCCAGCAGCTTAGCGGGGGCCCCGGTGGCTTTCTTT. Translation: CASSLAGAPVAFF. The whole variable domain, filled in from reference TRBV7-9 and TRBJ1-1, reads DTGVSQNPRHKITKRGQNVTFRCDPISEHNRLYWYRQTLGQGPEFLTYFQNEAQLEKSRLLSDRFSAERPKGSFSTLEIQRTEQGDSAMYLCASSLAGAPVAFFGQGTRLTVV.

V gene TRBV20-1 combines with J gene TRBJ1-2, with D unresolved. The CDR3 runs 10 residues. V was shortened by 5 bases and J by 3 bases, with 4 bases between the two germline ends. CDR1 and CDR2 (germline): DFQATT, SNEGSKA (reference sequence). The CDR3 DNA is TGCAGTGCTTACGACTATGGCTACACCTTC. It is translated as CSAYDYGYTF.

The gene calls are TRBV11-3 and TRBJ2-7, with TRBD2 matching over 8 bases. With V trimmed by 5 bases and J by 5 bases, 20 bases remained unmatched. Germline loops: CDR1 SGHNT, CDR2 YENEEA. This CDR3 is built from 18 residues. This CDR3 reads CASSRHATWAGGVDEQYF. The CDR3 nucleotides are TGTGCCAGCAGCCGACACGCCACTTGGGCGGGAGGCGTCGACGAGCAGTACTTC.

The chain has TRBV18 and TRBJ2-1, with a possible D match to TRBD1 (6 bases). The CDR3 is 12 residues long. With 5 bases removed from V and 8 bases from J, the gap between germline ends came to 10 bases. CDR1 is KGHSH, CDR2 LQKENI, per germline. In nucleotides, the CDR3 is TGTGCCAGCTCAGCGAGGGGGTATGAGCAGTTCTTC. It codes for CASSARGYEQFF.

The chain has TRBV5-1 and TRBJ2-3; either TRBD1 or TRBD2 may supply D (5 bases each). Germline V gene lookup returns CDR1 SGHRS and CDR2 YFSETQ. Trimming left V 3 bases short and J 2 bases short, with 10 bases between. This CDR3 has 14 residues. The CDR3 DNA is TGCGCCAGCAGCTGGGACCCTACCACAGATACGCAGTATTTT. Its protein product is CASSWDPTTDTQYF. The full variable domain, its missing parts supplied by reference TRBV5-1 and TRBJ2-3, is KAGVTQTPRYLIKTRGQQVTLSCSPISGHRSVSWYQQTPGQGLQFLFEYFSETQRNKGNFPGRFSGRQFSNSRSEMNVSTLELGDSALYLCASSWDPTTDTQYFGPGTRLTVL.

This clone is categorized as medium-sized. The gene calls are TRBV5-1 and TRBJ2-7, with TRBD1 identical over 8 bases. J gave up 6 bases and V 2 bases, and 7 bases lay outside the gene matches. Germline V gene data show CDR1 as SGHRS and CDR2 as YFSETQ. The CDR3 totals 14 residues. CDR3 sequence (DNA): TGCGCCAGCAGCTTCAGGGGGCTGCGAGGCGAGCAGTACTTC. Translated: CASSFRGLRGEQYF.

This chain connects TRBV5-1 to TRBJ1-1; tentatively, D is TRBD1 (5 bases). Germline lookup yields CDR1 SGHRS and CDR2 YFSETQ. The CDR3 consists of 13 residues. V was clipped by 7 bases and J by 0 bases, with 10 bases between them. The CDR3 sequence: CASGDGVNTEAFF. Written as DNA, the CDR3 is TGCGCCAGCGGGGACGGTGTGAACACTGAAGCTTTCTTT. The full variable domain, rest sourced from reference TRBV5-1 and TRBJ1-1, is KAGVTQTPRYLIKTRGQQVTLSCSPISGHRSVSWYQQTPGQGLQFLFEYFSETQRNKGNFPGRFSGRQFSNSRSEMNVSTLELGDSALYLCASGDGVNTEAFFGQGTRLTVV.

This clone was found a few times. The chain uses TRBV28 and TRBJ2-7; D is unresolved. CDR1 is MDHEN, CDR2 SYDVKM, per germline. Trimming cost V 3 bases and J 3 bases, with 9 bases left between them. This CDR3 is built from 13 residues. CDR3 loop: CASSFTDGYEQYF. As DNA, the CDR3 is TGTGCCAGCAGTTTCACAGACGGCTACGAGCAGTACTTC.

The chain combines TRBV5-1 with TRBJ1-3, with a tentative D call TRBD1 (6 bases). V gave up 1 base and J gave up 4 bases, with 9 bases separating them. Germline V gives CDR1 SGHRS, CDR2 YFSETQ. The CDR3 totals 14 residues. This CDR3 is CASSLNRAGNTIYF. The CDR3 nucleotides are TGCGCCAGCAGCTTGAACAGGGCGGGAAACACCATATATTTT.

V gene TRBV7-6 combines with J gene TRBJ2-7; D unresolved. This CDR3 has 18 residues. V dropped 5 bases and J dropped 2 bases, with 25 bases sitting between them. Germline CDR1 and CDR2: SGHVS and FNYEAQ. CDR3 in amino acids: CASSPASRPGPTTYEQYF. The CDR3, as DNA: TGTGCCAGCAGCCCAGCGTCACGCCCCGGGCCTACCACCTACGAGCAGTACTTC.

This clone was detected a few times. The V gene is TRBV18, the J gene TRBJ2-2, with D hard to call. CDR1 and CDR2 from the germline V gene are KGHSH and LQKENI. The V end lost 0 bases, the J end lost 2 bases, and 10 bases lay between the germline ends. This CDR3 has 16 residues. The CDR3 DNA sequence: TGTGCCAGCTCACCACCGGGCCGGTTTAACACCGGGGAGCTGTTTTTT. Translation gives CASSPPGRFNTGELFF.

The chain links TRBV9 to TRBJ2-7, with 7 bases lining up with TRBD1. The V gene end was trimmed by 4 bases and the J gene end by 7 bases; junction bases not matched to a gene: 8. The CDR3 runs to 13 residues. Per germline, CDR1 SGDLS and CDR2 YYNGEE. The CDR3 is CASSRTGVGEQYF. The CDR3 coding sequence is TGTGCCAGCAGCCGAACAGGGGTTGGGGAGCAGTACTTC.

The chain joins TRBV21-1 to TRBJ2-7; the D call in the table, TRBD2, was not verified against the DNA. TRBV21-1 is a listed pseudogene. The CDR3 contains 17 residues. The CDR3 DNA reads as TGTGCCAGCAACGCAAGCACTAGCGGAAAAACCTCCTACGAGCAGTACTTC. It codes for CASNASTSGKTSYEQYF.

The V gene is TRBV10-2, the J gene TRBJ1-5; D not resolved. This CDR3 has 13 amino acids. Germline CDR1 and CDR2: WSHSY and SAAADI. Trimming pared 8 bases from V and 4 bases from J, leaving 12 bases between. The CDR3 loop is CASYSGPNQPQHF. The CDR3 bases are TGCGCCAGCTACAGTGGCCCGAATCAGCCCCAGCATTTT.

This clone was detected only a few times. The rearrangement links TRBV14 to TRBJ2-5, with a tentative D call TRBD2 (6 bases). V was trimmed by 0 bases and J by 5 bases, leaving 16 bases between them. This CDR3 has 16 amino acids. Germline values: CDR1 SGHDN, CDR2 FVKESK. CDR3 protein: CASSQEGRGGFETQYF. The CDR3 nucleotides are TGTGCCAGCAGCCAAGAAGGGCGAGGAGGGTTCGAGACCCAGTACTTC.